Listed below are T cell receptor beta chains from one sample, sequenced in a study of radiotherapy plus CTLA-4 blockade in lung cancer. Repertoires were generated with immunoSEQ multiplex PCR, while TCRdb's copy carries only in-frame clones and drops some. Of some 92,000 clones listed, 75% to 90% are singletons. The material was peripheral blood, obtained from a patient treated with radiotherapy plus ipilimumab. These receptors all stem from a human donor with non-small cell lung cancer who had a partial response to radiotherapy plus ipilimumab. Both conserved end residues are part of each CDR3. A D gene is named only where the DNA matches it firmly. Clone size is stated in some rows and not others, as once, few, many or a class when expanded.

D gene: .
clone size: .
J gene: TRBJ2-5
V gene: TRBV7-2
CDR3 protein: CASSPTFGGQETQYF
CDR3 DNA: TGTGCCAGCAGCCCAACCTTCGGAGGACAAGAGACCCAGTACTTC

D gene: TRBD1
clone size: .
J gene: TRBJ2-5
V gene: TRBV18
CDR3 protein: CASSRDSSQETQYF
CDR3 DNA: TGTGCCAGCTCACGGGACAGTTCTCAAGAGACCCAGTACTTC

D gene: .
clone size: .
J gene: TRBJ1-1
V gene: TRBV27
CDR3 protein: CASRPETGLNTEAFF
CDR3 DNA: TGTGCCAGCAGACCTGAGACAGGATTGAACACTGAAGCTTTCTTT

D gene: .
clone size: .
J gene: TRBJ1-4
V gene: TRBV13
CDR3 protein: CASSGAGEKLFF
CDR3 DNA: TGTGCCAGCAGTGGGGCCGGGGAAAAACTGTTTTTT

D gene: .
clone size: .
J gene: TRBJ1-1
V gene: TRBV7-3
CDR3 protein: CASSLAGTRAEAFF
CDR3 DNA: TGTGCCAGCAGCTTGGCAGGTACTAGGGCTGAAGCTTTCTTT

D gene: .
clone size: .
J gene: TRBJ2-3
V gene: TRBV28
CDR3 protein: CASSYLVGTSTDTQYF
CDR3 DNA: TGTGCCAGCAGTTATCTAGTAGGCACTAGCACAGATACGCAGTATTTT

D gene: .
clone size: .
J gene: TRBJ2-7
V gene: TRBV5-5
CDR3 protein: CASSRPPGEQYF
CDR3 DNA: TGTGCCAGCAGCCGACCCCCAGGCGAGCAGTACTTC

D gene: TRBD1
clone size: .
J gene: TRBJ1-1
V gene: TRBV27
CDR3 protein: CASSPGTALNTEAFF
CDR3 DNA: TGTGCCAGCAGTCCGGGGACAGCCCTGAACACTGAAGCTTTCTTT

D gene: .
clone size: .
J gene: TRBJ2-1
V gene: TRBV7-3
CDR3 protein: CASSPSGTVSNEQFF
CDR3 DNA: TGTGCCAGCAGCCCTTCCGGGACTGTGTCCAATGAGCAGTTCTTC

D gene: TRBD2
clone size: .
J gene: TRBJ2-3
V gene: TRBV9
CDR3 protein: CASSSGRASTDTQYF
CDR3 DNA: TGTGCCAGCAGCAGCGGGAGGGCTAGCACAGATACGCAGTATTTT

D gene: TRBD1
clone size: .
J gene: TRBJ1-6
V gene: TRBV7-2
CDR3 protein: CASSDDGQGSSYNSPLHF
CDR3 DNA: TGTGCCAGCAGCGACGATGGACAGGGGAGCTCCTATAATTCACCCCTCCACTTT

D gene: .
clone size: .
J gene: TRBJ2-7
V gene: TRBV13
CDR3 protein: CASSLAGYEQYF
CDR3 DNA: TGTGCCAGCAGCTTAGCGGGGTACGAGCAGTACTTC

D gene: TRBD2
clone size: .
J gene: TRBJ2-5
V gene: TRBV11-2
CDR3 protein: CASSLDWGRGETQYF
CDR3 DNA: TGTGCCAGCAGCTTAGATTGGGGGAGGGGAGAGACCCAGTACTTC

D gene: .
clone size: .
J gene: TRBJ1-3
V gene: TRBV15
CDR3 protein: CATSRDRESSGNTIYF
CDR3 DNA: TGTGCCACCAGCAGAGATAGGGAGAGCTCTGGAAACACCATATATTTT

D gene: TRBD1
clone size: .
J gene: TRBJ2-7
V gene: TRBV7-9
CDR3 protein: CASSDPGQGSHEQYF
CDR3 DNA: TGTGCCAGCAGCGATCCGGGACAGGGGTCCCACGAGCAGTACTTC

D gene: .
clone size: once
J gene: TRBJ2-7
V gene: TRBV28
CDR3 protein: CASSLFTYEQYF
CDR3 DNA: TGTGCCAGCAGTCTATTTACCTACGAGCAGTACTTC

D gene: TRBD2
clone size: .
J gene: TRBJ2-1
V gene: TRBV28
CDR3 protein: CASSFSLAGDGGTYNEQFF
CDR3 DNA: TGTGCCAGCAGTTTCTCGCTAGCGGGAGATGGCGGGACCTACAATGAGCAGTTCTTC

D gene: TRBD2
clone size: .
J gene: TRBJ2-7
V gene: TRBV5-6
CDR3 protein: CASSSPGLAGGSYEQYF
CDR3 DNA: TGTGCCAGCAGCTCCCCGGGACTAGCGGGAGGGTCCTACGAGCAGTACTTC

D gene: TRBD1
clone size: .
J gene: TRBJ2-2
V gene: TRBV19
CDR3 protein: CASSRTGNTGELFF
CDR3 DNA: TGTGCCAGTAGCCGGACAGGGAATACCGGGGAGCTGTTTTTT

D gene: .
clone size: once
J gene: TRBJ1-1
V gene: TRBV18
CDR3 protein: CASSVDSGISAFF
CDR3 DNA: TGTGCCAGCTCGGTAGACTCAGGGATTAGTGCTTTCTTT

D gene: .
clone size: .
J gene: TRBJ2-2
V gene: TRBV27
CDR3 protein: CASSLSVHSKLFF
CDR3 DNA: TGTGCCAGCAGTTTATCGGTACATTCGAAGCTGTTTTTT

D gene: .
clone size: .
J gene: TRBJ1-1
V gene: TRBV10-3
CDR3 protein: CAISPPGGTEAFF
CDR3 DNA: TGTGCCATCAGTCCGCCGGGGGGCACTGAAGCTTTCTTT

D gene: TRBD2
clone size: .
J gene: TRBJ2-3
V gene: TRBV2
CDR3 protein: CASSGLAGTADTQYF
CDR3 DNA: TGTGCCAGCAGTGGACTAGCGGGGACGGCAGATACGCAGTATTTT

D gene: .
clone size: .
J gene: TRBJ2-2
V gene: TRBV28
CDR3 protein: CASSSATANTGELFF
CDR3 DNA: TGTGCCAGCAGTTCAGCGACAGCGAACACCGGGGAGCTGTTTTTT

D gene: .
clone size: .
J gene: TRBJ1-2
V gene: TRBV5-4
CDR3 protein: CASSRTDSPNYGYTF
CDR3 DNA: TGTGCCAGCAGCAGGACGGACAGTCCTAACTATGGCTACACCTTC

D gene: TRBD1
clone size: .
J gene: TRBJ2-1
V gene: TRBV6-6
CDR3 protein: CASSYTGTGRNEQFF
CDR3 DNA: TGTGCCAGCAGCTATACCGGGACAGGGAGGAATGAGCAGTTCTTC

D gene: .
clone size: .
J gene: TRBJ1-2
V gene: TRBV6-1
CDR3 protein: CASSEFPSVGYTF
CDR3 DNA: TGTGCCAGCAGTGAATTCCCTTCAGTTGGCTACACCTTC

D gene: TRBD1
clone size: .
J gene: TRBJ1-2
V gene: TRBV4-1
CDR3 protein: CASRPNTGAGGYTF
CDR3 DNA: TGCGCCAGCAGACCAAACACAGGGGCTGGGGGCTACACCTTC

D gene: .
clone size: .
J gene: TRBJ1-4
V gene: TRBV11-2
CDR3 protein: CASSLDWASNEKLFF
CDR3 DNA: TGTGCCAGCAGCTTAGACTGGGCCAGTAATGAAAAACTGTTTTTT

D gene: TRBD2
clone size: .
J gene: TRBJ2-1
V gene: TRBV9
CDR3 protein: CASSIGLAGNSYNEQFF
CDR3 DNA: TGTGCCAGCAGCATCGGACTAGCGGGAAATTCCTACAATGAGCAGTTCTTC

D gene: TRBD1
clone size: few
J gene: TRBJ2-2
V gene: TRBV11-2
CDR3 protein: CASSLGQGDTGELFF
CDR3 DNA: TGTGCCAGCAGCTTAGGCCAGGGGGACACCGGGGAGCTGTTTTTT

D gene: TRBD1
clone size: few
J gene: TRBJ2-1
V gene: TRBV2
CDR3 protein: CASSRLRQGDNEQFF
CDR3 DNA: TGTGCCAGCAGCCGCCTCCGACAGGGGGACAATGAGCAGTTCTTC

D gene: .
clone size: .
J gene: TRBJ2-3
V gene: TRBV10-3
CDR3 protein: CAISEDSLHTQYF
CDR3 DNA: TGTGCCATCAGTGAAGACTCACTACATACGCAGTATTTT

D gene: .
clone size: .
J gene: TRBJ2-7
V gene: TRBV18
CDR3 protein: CASSPVGGTFYEQYF
CDR3 DNA: TGTGCCAGCTCACCGGTAGGGGGTACTTTTTACGAGCAGTACTTC

D gene: .
clone size: .
J gene: TRBJ2-1
V gene: TRBV21-1
CDR3 protein: CASSNVTADEQFF
CDR3 DNA: TGTGCCAGCAGCAATGTAACAGCGGATGAGCAGTTCTTC

D gene: .
clone size: .
J gene: TRBJ2-7
V gene: TRBV5-1
CDR3 protein: CASRLEGQGGEQYF
CDR3 DNA: TGCGCCAGCAGGCTGGAAGGTCAGGGGGGCGAGCAGTACTTC

D gene: .
clone size: .
J gene: TRBJ1-4
V gene: TRBV19
CDR3 protein: CATRAATNEKLFF
CDR3 DNA: TGTGCCACGAGGGCGGCAACTAATGAAAAACTGTTTTTT

D gene: .
clone size: .
J gene: TRBJ2-5
V gene: TRBV6-6
CDR3 protein: CASRGIGETQYF
CDR3 DNA: TGTGCCAGCCGCGGGATCGGGGAGACCCAGTACTTC

D gene: .
clone size: once
J gene: TRBJ1-5
V gene: TRBV5-5
CDR3 protein: CASSLVGSGYNQPQHF
CDR3 DNA: TGTGCCAGCAGCTTGGTGGGGTCAGGGTACAATCAGCCCCAGCATTTT

D gene: TRBD1
clone size: .
J gene: TRBJ2-7
V gene: TRBV28
CDR3 protein: CASSLGTGGRSYEQYF
CDR3 DNA: TGTGCCAGCAGTTTGGGGACAGGGGGAAGGTCCTACGAGCAGTACTTC

D gene: TRBD1
clone size: .
J gene: TRBJ2-7
V gene: TRBV23-1
CDR3 protein: CASRVTGRAYEQYF
CDR3 DNA: TGCGCCAGCAGAGTGACAGGGAGAGCCTACGAGCAGTACTTC

D gene: .
clone size: .
J gene: TRBJ2-3
V gene: TRBV6-1
CDR3 protein: CASTPDYRTDTQYF
CDR3 DNA: TGTGCCAGCACCCCGGACTACCGCACAGATACGCAGTATTTT

D gene: .
clone size: .
J gene: TRBJ2-1
V gene: TRBV28
CDR3 protein: CASSLLDFNEQFF
CDR3 DNA: TGTGCCAGCAGTCTCCTAGATTTCAATGAGCAGTTCTTC

D gene: .
clone size: .
J gene: TRBJ1-4
V gene: TRBV14
CDR3 protein: CASSQQQGTNEKLFF
CDR3 DNA: TGTGCCAGCAGCCAACAACAGGGAACTAATGAAAAACTGTTTTTT

D gene: .
clone size: .
J gene: TRBJ2-7
V gene: TRBV2
CDR3 protein: CASSRDKIYEQYF
CDR3 DNA: TGTGCCAGCAGTAGGGACAAGATCTACGAGCAGTACTTC